A single sample is the source of the 13 T cell receptor beta chains below, sequenced in a study of blood T cells in healthy people across ages. Primed by a sample-barcoded 5' primer and a J-beta primer mix, a second PCR proceeded for about 6 to 11 cycles. TCRdb redid the calling of the 5' RACE reads with MiXCR, one entry per CDR3 protein. Of about 1,800,000 distinct CDR3 sequences in the sample, roughly 27% are singletons; the top ten hold about 7.7%. Sequencing was carried out using blood. These receptors came from a woman aged 25 to 39 in good health.

V usage is TRBV9 and J usage is TRBJ2-1; D remains ambiguous. Germline-derived CDR1 and CDR2 are SGDLS and YYNGEE. This CDR3 has 14 amino acids. Trimming removed 0 bases from V and 10 bases from J, with 14 bases in between. CDR3 nucleotide sequence: TGTGCCAGCAGCGTAGTTGAAGGAAGAGGAGAGCAGTTCTTC. This codes for CASSVVEGRGEQFF. Full variable domain (outside the CDR3, taken from reference TRBV9 and TRBJ2-1): DSGVTQTPKHLITATGQRVTLRCSPRSGDLSVYWYQQSLDQGLQFLIQYYNGEERAKGNILERFSAQQFPDLHSELNLSSLELGDSALYFCASSVVEGRGEQFFGPGTRLTVL.

The count of this clonotype is one. V gene TRBV20-1 combines with J gene TRBJ2-4; D is uncertain. V dropped 0 bases and J dropped 6 bases, with 15 bases sitting between them. This CDR3 is 15 amino acids long. Germline values: CDR1 DFQATT, CDR2 SNEGSKA (reference sequence). The CDR3 bases are TGCAGTGCTAGAGATTCCGGACGAATTTTAAACATTCAGTACTTC. This gives the protein CSARDSGRILNIQYF.

Concerning this clonotype itself: A read error may produce the germline difference seen at one junction end. This rearrangement joins TRBV5-6 to TRBJ2-3, with TRBD2 matching 11 bases. This CDR3 has 15 amino acids. Germline CDR1 and CDR2: SGHDT and YYEEEE. As DNA, the CDR3 is TGTGCCAGCAGCTTTAGCGGGGGGGCCACAGGTACGCAGTATTTT. This codes for CASSFSGGATGTQYF.

This clonotype was detected once. Since a much larger clone is just one base distant, this may be a read error. The chain joins TRBV25-1 to TRBJ2-5; TRBD2 matches at 12 bases. Judging by the DNA end, TRBJ2-7 fits better; the J call may be wrong. Germline V gene data show CDR1 as MGHDK and CDR2 as SYGVNS. This CDR3 region has 15 residues. DNA for the CDR3: TGTGCCAGCAGTGCTCCGCGACTAGCGGGAGACGAGCAGTACTTC. It translates to CASSAPRLAGDEQYF.

This clonotype has just a few counts. The chain combines TRBV2 with TRBJ2-3; TRBD2 matches at 7 bases. This CDR3 has 15 amino acids. CDR1 is SNHLY, CDR2 FYNNEI, per germline. V trimming: 10 bases; J trimming: 3 bases; junction bases outside the gene matches: 13. Written as DNA, the CDR3 is TGTGCCACCCAACGACTAGCTCCCAGAACAGATACGCAGTATTTT. This codes for CATQRLAPRTDTQYF.

V is TRBV5-1 and J is TRBJ2-7; maybe TRBD2 (5 bases). Trimming stripped 4 bases from V and 3 bases from J, with 20 bases between. The CDR3 totals 16 residues. Germline CDR1 and CDR2: SGHRS and YFSETQ. CDR3 DNA: TGCGCCAGCAGCGATGAAAGAATTAGCGAACACTACGAGCAGTACTTC. Translated, it gives CASSDERISEHYEQYF.

This clonotype was recorded at least ten times. The chain has TRBV27 and TRBJ2-7, with D hard to call. The CDR3 loop spans 13 amino acids. Trimming stripped 1 base from V and 0 bases from J, with 4 bases between. Germline V gives CDR1 MNHEY, CDR2 SMNVEV (reference sequence). CDR3 sequence: CASSLFLSYEQYF. The CDR3 DNA reads as TGTGCCAGCAGTTTATTTCTCTCCTACGAGCAGTACTTC.

The chain uses TRBV14 and TRBJ2-5; D may be TRBD1 (6 bases). This CDR3 contains 16 residues. V was clipped by 0 bases and J by 11 bases, with 22 bases between them. Germline lookup yields CDR1 SGHDN and CDR2 FVKESK. CDR3 protein: CASSQDPTGLPYGQYF. DNA for the CDR3: TGTGCCAGCAGCCAAGACCCGACAGGCCTTCCCTACGGGCAGTACTTC.

As concerns this clonotype: This may be a read error, as it is one base from a much larger clone. The chain is built from TRBV11-2 and TRBJ2-1; 7 bases align to TRBD1. The ends lost 4 bases at V and 9 bases at J; junction bases unmatched: 12. Germline CDR1 reads SGHAT; CDR2 reads FQNNGV. CDR3 length: 15 amino acids. The CDR3 bases are TGTGCCAGCAGCTCATCACTAAAAGGGGGCAGTGAGCAGTTCTTC. Translated: CASSSSLKGGSEQFF.

V is TRBV4-1 and J is TRBJ1-2; D is unresolved. The V gene lost 4 bases and the J gene lost 4 bases, with 16 bases spanning the gap. The CDR3 is 15 residues long. Germline V gene lookup returns CDR1 MGHRA and CDR2 YSYEKL. CDR3 DNA: TGCGCCAGCAGCCCCGGGCCCCGGGAAGGCTATGGCTACACCTTC. Its translation is CASSPGPREGYGYTF.

V and J are TRBV6-5 and TRBJ1-2, with 10 bases identical to TRBD1. Germline CDR1 and CDR2: MNHEY and SVGAGI. CDR3 length: 14 amino acids. Germline trimming cut 4 bases from V and 7 bases from J; bases unmatched to any gene: 6. As DNA, the CDR3 is TGTGCCAGCAGTTCCTCGGGACAGGGGATTGGCTACACCTTC. Translation: CASSSSGQGIGYTF.

The chain uses TRBV20-1 and TRBJ2-1; TRBD2 matches 9 bases. The V segment lost 1 base and the J segment 3 bases; nucleotides outside the gene matches: 7. This CDR3 spans 16 amino acids. Germline-derived CDR1 and CDR2 are DFQATT and SNEGSKA (reference sequence). CDR3 in DNA: TGCAGTGCTAGAGTAGCGGGGGCTAAAGGCTACAATGAGCAGTTCTTC. Encoded protein: CSARVAGAKGYNEQFF.

The chain joins TRBV7-3 to TRBJ2-7, with TRBD1 identical over 8 bases. This CDR3 contains 16 residues. The germline V gene encodes CDR1 SGHTA and CDR2 FQGTGA. V gave up 2 bases and J gave up 3 bases; unmatched junction bases: 9. The CDR3, as DNA: TGTGCCAGCAGCTTAGGGGGTGGGACAGGCAACTACGAGCAGTACTTC. Protein product: CASSLGGGTGNYEQYF.